The 27 T cell receptor beta chains below all came from one sample that was sequenced in a study of blood T cell repertoires in COVID-19. Method: immunoSEQ multiplex PCR; TCRdb's copy keeps in-frame clones and lacks some. The data contain 250,000 to 300,000 clones, approximately 89% of them singletons. Sequencing used peripheral blood. The source is a woman in her 70s with COVID-19, enrolled during active disease.

The chain recombines TRBV19 with TRBJ1-4, with unresolved D. The CDR3 has 15 amino acids. The germline gives CDR1 LNHDA, CDR2 SQIVND (reference sequence). Trimming left V 5 bases short and J 8 bases short, with 18 bases between. The CDR3 DNA is TGTGCCAGTAGTCCGGTTTGGCAGGCAGCCGAAAAACTGTTTTTT. Translated: CASSPVWQAAEKLFF.

V usage is TRBV4-1 and J usage is TRBJ1-5; D is perhaps TRBD1 (6 bases). V lost 0 bases and J lost 9, with 15 bases in between. The CDR3 has 15 amino acids. Germline CDR1 MGHRA, CDR2 YSYEKL. The CDR3 is CASSQDPGQRGPQHF. The CDR3 DNA reads TGCGCCAGCAGCCAAGATCCGGGACAACGCGGGCCCCAGCATTTT.

This chain links TRBV27 with TRBJ2-1; no reliable D call. Deletions cut 8 bases from V and 9 bases from J, with 11 bases between. Germline loops: CDR1 MNHEY, CDR2 SMNVEV (reference sequence). The length of the CDR3 is 11 residues. DNA of the CDR3: TGTGCCAGCTGGCGGAACGGTGAGCAGTTCTTC. It translates to CASWRNGEQFF.

This clone was detected only a few times. The gene calls are TRBV12-3 or TRBV12-4 and TRBJ1-1; D remains unclear. The germline V and J ends were trimmed by 6 bases and 4 bases, with 12 bases remaining between them. The CDR3 has 13 amino acids. The CDR3 DNA is TGTGCCAGCAGCCTGAAGCGGGTCACTGAAGCTTTCTTT. This sequence encodes CASSLKRVTEAFF.

This chain joins TRBV24-1 and TRBJ2-2; D ambiguous. Trimming shortened V by 0 bases and J by 3 bases, and 4 bases separated the two germline ends. Per germline, CDR1 KGHDR and CDR2 SFDVKD. The CDR3 length is 14 residues. The CDR3 DNA sequence: TGTGCCACCAGTGATTTGCGGGACACCGGGGAGCTGTTTTTT. Protein product: CATSDLRDTGELFF.

The chain has TRBV18 and TRBJ2-5; no clear D. Germline CDR1 and CDR2: KGHSH and LQKENI. Between the trimmed V and J ends, which lost 6 bases and 2 bases, there was a span of 10 bases. This CDR3 contains 13 residues. In nucleotides, the CDR3 is TGTGCCAGCTCCTACAGAGATCAAGAGACCCAGTACTTC. This encodes CASSYRDQETQYF.

The chain has TRBV20-1 and TRBJ2-3; the D gene is possibly TRBD2 (6 bases). Trimming removed 3 bases at V and 6 bases at J, with 19 bases between. CDR3 size: 15 residues. The germline gives CDR1 DFQATT, CDR2 SNEGSKA (reference sequence). The CDR3 sequence is CSASRLGGAMDTQYF. The CDR3 DNA follows: TGCAGTGCTAGTCGACTCGGGGGTGCGATGGATACGCAGTATTTT.

The chain is built from TRBV14 and TRBJ2-7; TRBD1 agrees at 8 bases. With 4 bases clipped from V and 6 bases from J, the junction kept 8 bases outside the gene matches. The CDR3 runs to 14 residues. The germline CDR1 and CDR2 sequences are SGHDN and FVKESK. CDR3 sequence reads: CASSLRTGSGEQYF. DNA of the CDR3: TGTGCCAGCAGCCTTCGGACAGGGTCAGGCGAGCAGTACTTC.

The chain employs TRBV6-5 and TRBJ1-1; TRBD1 matches 7 bases. The trim removed 5 bases at V and 7 bases at J, leaving 13 bases unmatched. The CDR3 consists of 15 residues. Germline loops: CDR1 MNHEY, CDR2 SVGAGI. CDR3 coding DNA: TGTGCCAGCAGTCATAGAGGGACAGTCGCCCTTGAAGCTTTCTTT. It is translated as CASSHRGTVALEAFF.

This chain uses TRBV27 with TRBJ2-1; 11 bases fit TRBD2. V was pared by 5 bases and J by 10 bases, with 16 bases of the junction left unmatched. Germline lookup yields CDR1 MNHEY and CDR2 SMNVEV (reference sequence). This CDR3 comprises 17 residues. The CDR3 region has the DNA TGTGCCAGCAGTCCGAGATCTAGCGGGAGGATGGTACAAGAGCAGTTCTTC. Residues: CASSPRSSGRMVQEQFF.

As DNA, the CDR3 is TGTGCCAGCAGCTTAGGGCGGGCAAACTATGGCTACACCTTC. Amino acids: CASSLGRANYGYTF. The chain has TRBV7-9 and TRBJ1-2; D remains unclear. Germline V gene sequence: CDR1 SEHNR, CDR2 FQNEAQ (reference sequence). The CDR3 contains 14 residues. V lost 1 base and J 2 bases, leaving 8 bases between the germline ends. Filled out from reference TRBV7-9 and TRBJ1-2, the complete variable domain reads DTGVSQNPRHKITKRGQNVTFRCDPISEHNRLYWYRQTLGQGPEFLTYFQNEAQLEKSRLLSDRFSAERPKGSFSTLEIQRTEQGDSAMYLCASSLGRANYGYTFGSGTRLTVV.

This chain connects TRBV6-5 to TRBJ1-5; unclear D gene. Germline CDR1 reads MNHEY; CDR2 reads SVGAGI. V lost 0 bases and J lost 4, with 10 bases in between. The CDR3 is 15 amino acids. CDR3 nucleotide sequence: TGTGCCAGCAGTTACTCCTTGCAGTTAAATCAGCCCCAGCATTTT. It encodes CASSYSLQLNQPQHF.

V usage is TRBV6-5 and J usage is TRBJ2-5, with TRBD1 matching 8 bases. The V and J ends lost 6 bases and 3 bases, in that order; junction bases with no gene match: 9. This CDR3 has 15 amino acids. Germline V gene data show CDR1 as MNHEY and CDR2 as SVGAGI. This chain's CDR3 is CASRKGQGVKETQYF. As DNA, the CDR3 is TGTGCCAGCAGGAAAGGACAGGGAGTCAAAGAGACCCAGTACTTC.

J is TRBJ1-1 and V is TRBV5-1; perhaps TRBD1 as D (6 bases). Between the trimmed V and J ends, which lost 2 bases and 4 bases, there was a span of 12 bases. Germline CDR1 and CDR2: SGHRS and YFSETQ. This CDR3 is 14 amino acids long. The CDR3 loop is CASSLRGLSTEAFF. The DNA for the CDR3 is TGCGCCAGCAGCTTAAGGGGGTTAAGCACTGAAGCTTTCTTT.

V gene TRBV3-1 (or the pseudogene TRBV3-2) combines with J gene TRBJ2-7, with 14 positions matching TRBD2. The germline V gene encodes CDR1 LGHDT and CDR2 YNNKEL (reference sequence). CDR3 length: 15 residues. Trimming took 8 bases from V and 6 from J; bases not matched to a gene: 9. The CDR3 nucleotides read TGTGCCAGCGCGCCGGGACTAGCGGGAGCCTCCGAGCAGTACTTC. The encoded protein is CASAPGLAGASEQYF.

CDR3 amino acids: CASSEGGVGGYTF. CDR3 bases: TGTGCCAGTAGTGAAGGGGGAGTCGGTGGCTACACCTTC. This chain uses TRBV19 with TRBJ1-2; D is possibly TRBD1 (6 bases). Trimming shortened V by 5 bases and J by 7 bases, and 14 bases separated the two germline ends. The CDR3 contains 13 residues. Germline-derived CDR1 and CDR2 are LNHDA and SQIVND (reference sequence).

This rearrangement joins TRBV6-5 to TRBJ2-7, with TRBD2 identical over 10 bases. This CDR3 spans 14 amino acids. After removal of 6 bases from V and 2 bases from J, the junction contained 4 bases not matched to a gene. Looked up from germline, CDR1 is MNHEY and CDR2 is SVGAGI. CDR3 protein: CASRSGRVTYEQYF. CDR3 DNA sequence: TGTGCCAGCAGGAGCGGGAGGGTGACCTACGAGCAGTACTTC.

J is TRBJ2-7 and V is TRBV5-1; D is perhaps TRBD2 (6 bases). V was cut by 3 bases and J by 5 bases, with 21 bases left in between. The CDR3 length is 16 residues. Germline CDR1 and CDR2: SGHRS and YFSETQ. The CDR3 nucleotides read TGCGCCAGCAGCTGGGATCGAGGTGGGGAGGTTCACGAGCAGTACTTC. Amino acids: CASSWDRGGEVHEQYF.

J is TRBJ2-2 and V is TRBV10-3; 9 bases agree with TRBD2. V gave up 10 bases and J gave up 4 bases; unmatched junction bases: 16. Germline V gene lookup returns CDR1 ENHRY and CDR2 SYGVKD. This CDR3 contains 17 residues. The CDR3: CATTNRVAGVSTGELFF. CDR3 DNA: TGTGCCACCACCAACCGCGTAGCGGGAGTAAGCACCGGGGAGCTGTTTTTT.

The rearrangement links TRBV10-3 to TRBJ2-3; D may be TRBD2 (6 bases). Trimming removed 0 bases at V and 5 bases at J, with 21 bases between. This CDR3 is 18 amino acids long. Germline CDR1 and CDR2: ENHRY and SYGVKD. The CDR3 loop is CAISESGGRSQSRDTQYF. CDR3 coding DNA: TGTGCCATCAGTGAGTCGGGAGGCCGCAGCCAATCAAGAGATACGCAGTATTTT.

This chain joins TRBV5-4 and TRBJ1-1; D not certain. Germline loops: CDR1 SGHNT, CDR2 YYREEE (reference sequence). Trimming removed 4 bases from V and 4 bases from J, with 14 bases in between. CDR3 size: 14 residues. The chain's CDR3 is CASSTQTPGTEAFF. The CDR3 bases are TGTGCCAGCAGCACCCAGACCCCGGGCACTGAAGCTTTCTTT.

The rearrangement joins TRBV19 to TRBJ1-5, with TRBD1 identical over 7 bases. Germline V gene sequence: CDR1 LNHDA, CDR2 SQIVND (reference sequence). The CDR3 loop spans 14 amino acids. J was trimmed by 7 bases and V by 5 bases; bases with no gene match: 8. The CDR3 sequence is CASSYQGGKQPQHF. DNA of the CDR3: TGTGCCAGTAGTTATCAGGGGGGAAAGCAGCCCCAGCATTTT. The whole variable domain, remainder taken from reference TRBV19 and TRBJ1-5, is DGGITQSPKYLFRKEGQNVTLSCEQNLNHDAMYWYRQDPGQGLRLIYYSQIVNDFQKGDIAEGYSVSREKKESFPLTVTSAQKNPTAFYLCASSYQGGKQPQHFGDGTRLSIL.

The genes are TRBV9 and TRBJ1-4; 10 bases are a match to TRBD1. The CDR3 has 16 amino acids. After removal of 0 bases from V and 8 bases from J, the junction contained 7 bases not matched to a gene. Looked up from germline, CDR1 is SGDLS and CDR2 is YYNGEE. In DNA, the CDR3 is TGTGCCAGCAGCGTAGGAATGGGACAGGGGTACGAAAAACTGTTTTTT. It yields the protein CASSVGMGQGYEKLFF.

The chain couples TRBV28 to TRBJ1-2, with D unclear. The CDR3 consists of 12 residues. V was clipped by 2 bases and J by 8 bases, with 9 bases between them. In germline, CDR1 is MDHEN, CDR2 SYDVKM. The DNA of the CDR3 is TGTGCCAGCAGTTTACGTAGCGCGGGCTACACCTTC. This gives the protein CASSLRSAGYTF.

The chain couples TRBV5-4 to TRBJ2-1; 10 bases agree with TRBD1. Germline loops: CDR1 SGHNT, CDR2 YYREEE (reference sequence). The CDR3 sequence is 15 residues long. V lost 1 base and J lost 8; bases outside the gene matches: 6. CDR3 region: CASSLKGDRGHEQFF. CDR3 nucleotides: TGTGCCAGCAGCTTGAAGGGGGACAGGGGACATGAGCAGTTCTTC.

This clone was observed a handful of times. This chain joins TRBV9 and TRBJ1-6, with 9 bases that match TRBD1. Germline V CDR1 and CDR2: SGDLS, YYNGEE. With V trimmed by 2 bases and J by 7 bases, 4 bases remained unmatched. The CDR3 is made up of 15 amino acids. The CDR3 bases are TGTGCCAGCAGCGTCTTAGGACAGGGGAATTCACCCCTCCACTTT. Protein sequence: CASSVLGQGNSPLHF.

The chain joins TRBV11-3 to TRBJ1-2; 7 positions match TRBD1. After removal of 6 bases from V and 2 bases from J, the junction contained 3 bases not matched to a gene. The length of the CDR3 is 13 residues. Germline V gene lookup returns CDR1 SGHNT and CDR2 YENEEA. The CDR3 protein is CASSRQGNYGYTF. CDR3 coding DNA: TGTGCCAGCAGTAGACAGGGCAACTATGGCTACACCTTC.